Shown below are 2 T cell receptor beta chains from a single sample sequenced in a study of blood T cell repertoires in COVID-19. TCRdb's copy holds only in-frame clones and misses some; the assay was immunoSEQ multiplex PCR. The sample includes around 160,000 clones, roughly nine tenths of them seen just once. Sequencing was performed on peripheral blood. These receptors were taken from a man aged 60-69 years with acute or convalescent COVID-19.

The J gene is TRBJ2-1, the V gene TRBV7-2; 10 positions match TRBD1. The germline CDR1 and CDR2 sequences are SGHTA and FQGNSA. The CDR3 is made up of 16 amino acids. V dropped 3 bases and J dropped 7; count of bases not matched to a gene: 9. The CDR3 DNA reads TGTGCCAGCAGCTTCCCTTTAGGGACAGGGGAGAATGAGCAGTTCTTC. It encodes CASSFPLGTGENEQFF.

The chain carries TRBV19 and TRBJ1-2, with D possibly matching TRBD1 (5 bases). Trimming took off 2 bases at V and 4 bases at J, with 8 bases between the two ends. In germline, CDR1 is LNHDA, CDR2 SQIVND (reference sequence). This CDR3 contains 13 residues. The CDR3 DNA sequence: TGTGCCAGTAGTATACAGGGCCTCTATGGCTACACCTTC. Translation gives CASSIQGLYGYTF.